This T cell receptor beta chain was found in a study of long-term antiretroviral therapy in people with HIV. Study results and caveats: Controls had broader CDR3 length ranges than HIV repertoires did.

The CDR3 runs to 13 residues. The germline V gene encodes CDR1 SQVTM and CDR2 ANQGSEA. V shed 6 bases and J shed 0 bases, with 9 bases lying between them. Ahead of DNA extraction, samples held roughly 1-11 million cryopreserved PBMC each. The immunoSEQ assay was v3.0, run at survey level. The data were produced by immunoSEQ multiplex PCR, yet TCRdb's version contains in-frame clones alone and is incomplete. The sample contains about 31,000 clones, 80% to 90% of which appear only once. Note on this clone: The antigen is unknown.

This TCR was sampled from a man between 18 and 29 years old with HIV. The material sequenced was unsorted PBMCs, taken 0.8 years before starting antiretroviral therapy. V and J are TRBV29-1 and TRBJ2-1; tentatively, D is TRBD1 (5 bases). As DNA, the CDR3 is TGCAGCGTCAAGACAGTCTCCTACAATGAGCAGTTCTTC. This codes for CSVKTVSYNEQFF.